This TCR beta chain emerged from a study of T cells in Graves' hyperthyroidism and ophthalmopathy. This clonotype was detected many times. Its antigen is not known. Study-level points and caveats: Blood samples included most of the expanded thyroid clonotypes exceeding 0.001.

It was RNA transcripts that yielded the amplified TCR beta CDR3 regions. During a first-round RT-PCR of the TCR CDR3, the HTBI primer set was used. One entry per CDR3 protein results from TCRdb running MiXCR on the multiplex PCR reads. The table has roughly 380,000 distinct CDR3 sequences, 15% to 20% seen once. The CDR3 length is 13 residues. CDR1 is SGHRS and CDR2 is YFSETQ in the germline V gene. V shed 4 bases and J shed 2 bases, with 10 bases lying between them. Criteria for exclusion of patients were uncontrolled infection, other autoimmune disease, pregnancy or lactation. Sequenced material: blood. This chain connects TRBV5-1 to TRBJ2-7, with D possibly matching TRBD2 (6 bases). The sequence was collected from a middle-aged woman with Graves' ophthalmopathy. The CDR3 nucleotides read TGCGCCAGCAGCCAGGGAGGAACCTACGAGCAGTACTTC. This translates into CASSQGGTYEQYF.